These T cell receptor beta chains were read from a single sample in a study of molecular identifiers for immune sequencing clone quantification. One entry per CDR3 protein, called by TCRdb with MiXCR from the PCR reads. There are about 640,000 distinct CDR3 sequences in the sample; around 20% occur only once, and roughly 0.83% lies in the top ten. Material: naive CD8+ T cells from blood, with Jurkat cell RNA spiked in. Every receptor here comes from a human donor in good health. Some libraries in this study had Jurkat cell RNA spiked in. CDR3s include the opening cysteine and the closing phenylalanine or tryptophan. A D gene is named only where the DNA matches it firmly. Clone size is stated in some rows and not others, as once, few, many or a class when expanded.

v_call,j_call,d_call,clone_size,cdr3_nt,cdr3_aa
TRBV7-9,TRBJ1-4,.,many,TGTGCCAGCAGCGGTGGTAGCAGAAATGAAAAACTGTTTTTT,CASSGGSRNEKLFF
TRBV7-2,TRBJ2-7,.,many,TGTGCCAGCAGCTTAGGCCGGGGAGCCTACGAGCAGTACTTC,CASSLGRGAYEQYF
TRBV4-3,TRBJ1-1,.,.,TGCGCCAGCAGCCAAGATAGGACATCCACTACTGAAGCTTTCTTT,CASSQDRTSTTEAFF
TRBV20-1,TRBJ2-7,.,many,TGCAGTGCTAGAGGTCCGGCAGCGAGCTCCTACGAGCAGTACTTC,CSARGPAASSYEQYF
TRBV7-9,TRBJ1-1,.,many,TGTGCCAGCAGCTTAGATTCCCAGATCACTGAAGCTTTCTTT,CASSLDSQITEAFF
TRBV24-1,TRBJ2-3,TRBD2,.,TGTGCCACCAGTGATCCTACTAGCGGTGGGGTTACAGATACGCAGTATTTT,CATSDPTSGGVTDTQYF
TRBV14,TRBJ2-7,.,few,TGTGCCAGCGGAGGCAGGACTCCCTACGAGCAGTACTTC,CASGGRTPYEQYF
TRBV24-1,TRBJ2-6,.,many,TGTGCCACCAGTGACCGACATGTGTCTGGGGCCAACGTCCTGACTTTC,CATSDRHVSGANVLTF
TRBV19,TRBJ2-5,TRBD1,.,TGTGCCAGTAGTCCGAACACCAGGGGGCTGAAGACCCAGTACTTC,CASSPNTRGLKTQYF
TRBV27,TRBJ1-2,TRBD1,many,TGTGCCAGCAGTTTAGACAGGGGGCTAAGCTATGGCTACACCTTC,CASSLDRGLSYGYTF
TRBV9,TRBJ2-5,TRBD1,few,TGTGCCAGCAGCGTAGTGGCAAAGGGGTCAGGGGGCCAAGAGACCCAGTACTTC,CASSVVAKGSGGQETQYF
TRBV2,TRBJ1-5,.,many,TGTGCCAGCAGTGAAGCGACAGAAAATCAGCCCCAGCATTTT,CASSEATENQPQHF
TRBV4-2,TRBJ2-3,TRBD2,many,TGTGCCAGCAGCCAAGATTGGGGAGGGGTTGAAGATACGCAGTATTTT,CASSQDWGGVEDTQYF
TRBV12-3/TRBV12-4,TRBJ1-5,TRBD1,few,TGTGCCAGCAGTTTTCGACAGGGATCGTTTCAGCCCCAGCATTTT,CASSFRQGSFQPQHF
TRBV12-3/TRBV12-4,TRBJ1-4,.,many,TGTGCCAGCAGCCTACAGGGCCCAGTTGAAAAACTGTTTTTT,CASSLQGPVEKLFF
TRBV28,TRBJ2-5,.,many,TGTGCCAGCAGTTCCACAATCCAAGAGACCCAGTACTTC,CASSSTIQETQYF
TRBV24-1,TRBJ2-2,.,many,TGTGCCACCAGTATCGGGACCGGGGAGCTGTTTTTT,CATSIGTGELFF
TRBV12-3/TRBV12-4,TRBJ2-2,TRBD2,.,TGTGCCAGCAGTCCTGCGGGGGGGAACGCCGGGGAGCTGTTTTTT,CASSPAGGNAGELFF
TRBV7-9,TRBJ2-1,.,few,TGTGCCAGCAGCCCAGCGACGAATGAGCAGTTCTTC,CASSPATNEQFF
TRBV20-1,TRBJ2-7,.,.,TGCAGTGCTAGTCCAGAAGAGGGGGACACCTACGAGCAGTACTTC,CSASPEEGDTYEQYF
TRBV6-4,TRBJ1-1,TRBD1,many,TGTGCCAGCAGGACCGGACAGGGAGACACTGAAGCTTTCTTT,CASRTGQGDTEAFF
TRBV3-2,TRBJ1-5,.,.,TGTGCCAGCAGCCCTCGCGGTCCCAATCAGCCCCAGCATTTT,CASSPRGPNQPQHF
TRBV20-1,TRBJ2-5,.,many,TGCAGTGCTGTCGGAGGAGAGACCCAGTACTTC,CSAVGGETQYF
TRBV7-9,TRBJ2-7,TRBD2,many,TGTGCCAGCAGCTTGGCCCGGGGGGGCTCCAGTGACGAGCAGTACTTC,CASSLARGGSSDEQYF
TRBV4-3,TRBJ1-3,.,.,TGCGCCAGCAGCCAAGATTCTCCTTCATATGGAAACACCATATATTTT,CASSQDSPSYGNTIYF
TRBV27,TRBJ2-7,TRBD1,many,TGTGCCAGCCACCCCAATTCGCCGGGACAGACCTACGAGCAGTACTTC,CASHPNSPGQTYEQYF
TRBV4-3,TRBJ2-4,.,many,TGCGCCAGCAGCCAAGATGCGAGAGGGGTAGCCAAAAACATTCAGTACTTC,CASSQDARGVAKNIQYF
TRBV4-1,TRBJ2-3,.,many,TGCGCCAGCAGCCAAGAAGGCCCCCAGTCTGGTTTTCTTAGTGATACGCAGTATTTT,CASSQEGPQSGFLSDTQYF
TRBV11-2,TRBJ2-1,TRBD2,many,TGTGCCAGCAGCTTACTAGCGGGGGCCGGTAAGCTGAATGAGCAGTTCTTC,CASSLLAGAGKLNEQFF
TRBV10-1,TRBJ2-7,TRBD2,many,TGCGCCAGCAGTGATGTAGGTCTAGCGGGGAGAGGAGAGCAGTACTTC,CASSDVGLAGRGEQYF
TRBV6-2/TRBV6-3,TRBJ2-5,TRBD2,.,TGTGCCAGCAGTTTGCCTAGCGGGGTGCGAGAGACCCAGTACTTC,CASSLPSGVRETQYF
TRBV6-2/TRBV6-3,TRBJ2-3,TRBD2,many,TGTGCCAGCAGCCACGACACTAGCGGGAGCCCAGATACGCAGTATTTT,CASSHDTSGSPDTQYF
TRBV2,TRBJ2-7,.,few,TGTGCCAGCAGACTCGCCGAACAGCTCTACGAGCAGTACTTC,CASRLAEQLYEQYF
TRBV3-1,TRBJ2-7,.,.,TGTGCCAGCAGCCAAGATCACCCTATCTCCTACGAGCAGTACTTC,CASSQDHPISYEQYF
TRBV28,TRBJ2-3,.,many,TGTGCCAGCATGGAGGGCGAGCTTAGCACAGATACGCAGTATTTT,CASMEGELSTDTQYF
TRBV5-4,TRBJ2-5,.,.,TGTGCCAGCAGCTTGGTTACAGGCGGTGGCGAGACCCAGTACTTC,CASSLVTGGGETQYF
TRBV5-6,TRBJ2-7,.,.,TGTGCCAGCAGCTTGTACAGCGGCTACGAGCAGTACTTC,CASSLYSGYEQYF
TRBV4-3,TRBJ2-7,TRBD2,many,TGCGCCAGCAGCCAAACGACTAGCGGGGGCTACGAGCAGTACTTC,CASSQTTSGGYEQYF
TRBV5-6,TRBJ2-1,.,few,TGTGCCAGCAGCTTGGAAACAGAATACAATGAGCAGTTCTTC,CASSLETEYNEQFF
TRBV12-3/TRBV12-4,TRBJ1-2,.,.,TGTGCCAGCAGTTTAGCGAACGAGCACAACTTC,CASSLANEHNF
TRBV19,TRBJ2-7,.,many,TGTGCCAGTAGTGCCACCGACGGGTACGAGCAGTACTTC,CASSATDGYEQYF
TRBV6-5,TRBJ2-3,.,many,TGTGCCAGCAGAAAAGTGGGGGGAGGCACAGATACGCAGTATTTT,CASRKVGGGTDTQYF
TRBV4-1,TRBJ2-7,TRBD1,few,TGCGCCAGCAGCCAATCCGGGACAGGGCGGAACGAGCAGTACTTC,CASSQSGTGRNEQYF
TRBV11-2,TRBJ2-3,.,few,TGTGCCAGCAGCTTAGATCTGGCCTTTAGGCTGACTAGCACAGATACGCAGTATTTT,CASSLDLAFRLTSTDTQYF
TRBV6-5,TRBJ1-4,.,.,TGTGCCAGCAGTAAAGATCCAACGATGGACGAAAAACTGGTTTTT,CASSKDPTMDEKLVF
TRBV6-1,TRBJ1-5,.,many,TGTGCCAGCAAGTACCCGGGACCGAACCCTTATAGCAATCAGCCCCAGCATTTT,CASKYPGPNPYSNQPQHF
TRBV10-3,TRBJ2-1,TRBD2,.,TGTGCCATCGGATCGGGAGGGCACAATGAGCAGTTCTTC,CAIGSGGHNEQFF
TRBV9,TRBJ1-1,.,many,TGTGCCAGCAGCGTACAGATGAACACTGAAGCTTTCTTT,CASSVQMNTEAFF
TRBV5-5,TRBJ2-1,TRBD2,many,TGTGCCAGCAGCTTTTTAACTAGCGGGAGCAATGAGCAGTTCTTC,CASSFLTSGSNEQFF
TRBV24-1,TRBJ2-3,TRBD2,many,TGTGCCACCAGTGATTTTTGGACTAGCGGGAGGCCTTCAGCAAAGCAGTATTTT,CATSDFWTSGRPSAKQYF
TRBV28,TRBJ2-5,.,many,TGTGCCACCGACCCAGAGGGACGACGTCAAGAGACCCAGTACTTC,CATDPEGRRQETQYF
TRBV7-2,TRBJ2-3,TRBD2,many,TGTGCCAGCCGGAGGAGCGGGGGGGCGGGCACAGATACGCAGTATTTT,CASRRSGGAGTDTQYF
TRBV19,TRBJ2-3,.,many,TGTGCCAGTAGTATCCGCTACGGATGGGATACGCAGTATTTT,CASSIRYGWDTQYF